Detailed here is one T cell receptor beta chain. Its antigen remains unknown. TCRdb fed the RT-PCR reads into MiXCR, producing one record per CDR3 protein. The repertoire holds 2,000 to 2,500 distinct CDR3 sequences, with roughly 76% as singletons. This record comes from a study of yellow fever vaccine responses in identical twins. CDR3 size: 10 residues. Between the trimmed V and J ends, which lost 5 bases and 12 bases, there was a span of 10 bases. CDR1 and CDR2 from the germline V gene are SEHNR and FQNEAQ (reference sequence). General study findings and limits: The T cell response to vaccination in identical twins was reportedly partly convergent and partly personalized.

This clonotype originated in a woman between 18 and 30 years old who received the yellow fever vaccine. This chain uses TRBV7-9 with TRBJ1-1; D is perhaps TRBD1 (5 bases). The sample was T cells from blood (PBMCs), unsorted or a sorted subset (not recorded which), taken before or after yellow fever vaccination (not recorded which). Here the CDR3 DNA reads TGTGCCAGCAGCCTAGGGGCGTCTTTCTTT. Protein: CASSLGASFF.